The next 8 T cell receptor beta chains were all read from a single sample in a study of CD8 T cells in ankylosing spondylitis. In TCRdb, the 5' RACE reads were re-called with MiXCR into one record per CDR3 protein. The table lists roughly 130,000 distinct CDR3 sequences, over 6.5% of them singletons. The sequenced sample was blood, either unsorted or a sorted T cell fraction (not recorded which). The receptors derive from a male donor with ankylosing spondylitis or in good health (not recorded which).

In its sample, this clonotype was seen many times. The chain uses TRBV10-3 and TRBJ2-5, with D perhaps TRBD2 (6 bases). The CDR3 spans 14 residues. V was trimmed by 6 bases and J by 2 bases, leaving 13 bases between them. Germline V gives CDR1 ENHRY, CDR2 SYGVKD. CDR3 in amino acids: CAISPSAGQETQYF. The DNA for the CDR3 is TGTGCCATCAGCCCCTCGGCGGGGCAAGAGACCCAGTACTTC.

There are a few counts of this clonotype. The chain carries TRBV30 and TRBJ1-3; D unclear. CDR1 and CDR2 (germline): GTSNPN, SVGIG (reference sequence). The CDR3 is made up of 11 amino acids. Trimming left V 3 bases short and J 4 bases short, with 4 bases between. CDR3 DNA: TGTGCCTGGAGAGACGGAAACACCATATATTTT. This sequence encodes CAWRDGNTIYF.

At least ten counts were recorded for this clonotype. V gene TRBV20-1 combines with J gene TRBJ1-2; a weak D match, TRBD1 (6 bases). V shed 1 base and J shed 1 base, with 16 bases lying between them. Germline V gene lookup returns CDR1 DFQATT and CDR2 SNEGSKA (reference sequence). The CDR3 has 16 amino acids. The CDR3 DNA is TGCAGTGCTAGAGGGATCCGGGACAATTATAACTATGGCTACACCTTC. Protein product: CSARGIRDNYNYGYTF.

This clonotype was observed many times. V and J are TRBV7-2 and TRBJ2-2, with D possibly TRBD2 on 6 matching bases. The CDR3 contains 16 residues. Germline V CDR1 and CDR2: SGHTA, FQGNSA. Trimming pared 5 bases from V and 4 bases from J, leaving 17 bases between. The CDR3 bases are TGTGCCAGCAGCCCCCCCCAGCTAGCGTTCACCGGGGAGCTGTTTTTT. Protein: CASSPPQLAFTGELFF.

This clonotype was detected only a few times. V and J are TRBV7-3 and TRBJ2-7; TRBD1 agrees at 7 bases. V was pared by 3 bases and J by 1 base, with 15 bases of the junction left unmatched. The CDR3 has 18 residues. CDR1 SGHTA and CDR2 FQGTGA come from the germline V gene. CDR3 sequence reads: CASSLTSPGTDVSYEQYF. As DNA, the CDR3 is TGTGCCAGCAGCTTGACAAGTCCAGGGACAGACGTTTCCTACGAGCAGTACTTC. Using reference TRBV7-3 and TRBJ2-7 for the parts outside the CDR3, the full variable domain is GAGVSQTPSNKVTEKGKYVELRCDPISGHTALYWYRQSLGQGPEFLIYFQGTGAADDSGLPNDRFFAVRPEGSVSTLKIQRTERGDSAVYLCASSLTSPGTDVSYEQYFGPGTRLTVT.

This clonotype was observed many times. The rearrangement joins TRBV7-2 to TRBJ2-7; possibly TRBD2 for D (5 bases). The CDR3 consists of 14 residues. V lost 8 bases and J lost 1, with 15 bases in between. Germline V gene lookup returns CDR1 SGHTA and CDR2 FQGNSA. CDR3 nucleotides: TGTGCCAGCGGTGAATGGGCGGGTTCCTACGAGCAGTACTTC. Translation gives CASGEWAGSYEQYF.

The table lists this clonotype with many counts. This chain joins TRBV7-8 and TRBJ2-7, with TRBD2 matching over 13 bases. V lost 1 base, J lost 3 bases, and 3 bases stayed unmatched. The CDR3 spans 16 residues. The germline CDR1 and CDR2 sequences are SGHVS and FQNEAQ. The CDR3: CASSLGGTSGNYEQYF. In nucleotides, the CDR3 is TGTGCCAGCAGCTTAGGAGGGACTAGCGGGAACTACGAGCAGTACTTC.

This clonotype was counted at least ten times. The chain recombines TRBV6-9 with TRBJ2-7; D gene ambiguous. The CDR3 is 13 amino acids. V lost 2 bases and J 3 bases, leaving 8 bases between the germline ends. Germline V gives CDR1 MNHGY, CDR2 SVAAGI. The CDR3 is CASSYASHYEQYF. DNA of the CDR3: TGTGCCAGCAGTTATGCCAGTCACTACGAGCAGTACTTC.